Presented here are 27 T cell receptor beta chains from one specimen sequenced in a study of blood T cell repertoires in COVID-19. Clones were sequenced by immunoSEQ multiplex PCR, and TCRdb holds only the in-frame ones, with some missing. Here the sample spans roughly 250,000 clones, 82% being singletons. The specimen was peripheral blood. The origin of the receptors is a woman aged 65 to 85 with acute or convalescent COVID-19.

The chain carries TRBV12-3 or TRBV12-4 and TRBJ2-7; 8 bases are shared with TRBD1. V lost 6 bases, J lost 5 bases, and 6 bases stayed unmatched. This CDR3 contains 13 residues. CDR3 region: CASRTPGGDEQYF. The CDR3 nucleotides read TGTGCCAGCAGGACCCCAGGGGGCGACGAGCAGTACTTC.

The genes are TRBV12-3 or TRBV12-4 and TRBJ1-2; D ambiguous. Trimming shortened V by 4 bases and J by 3 bases, and 9 bases separated the two germline ends. CDR3 length equals 13 residues. Written as DNA, the CDR3 is TGTGCCAGCAGTTACGGCAGGCACTATGGCTACACCTTC. Translating gives CASSYGRHYGYTF.

J is TRBJ1-2 and V is TRBV6-4; tentatively, D is TRBD1 (6 bases). V was pared by 6 bases and J by 2 bases, with 13 bases between. This CDR3 spans 14 amino acids. Germline V gene sequence: CDR1 MRHNA, CDR2 SNTAGT. CDR3 coding DNA: TGTGCCAGCAGGATACGGACAGCAAACTATGGCTACACCTTC. Translating gives CASRIRTANYGYTF.

The J gene is TRBJ2-1, the V gene TRBV15, with 8 bases that match TRBD1. J lost 5 bases, V lost 0 bases, and 6 bases had no gene match. This CDR3 comprises 16 residues. CDR1 LNHNV and CDR2 YYDKDF come from the germline V gene (reference sequence). The CDR3 spells CATSRERQGWNNEQFF. The CDR3, as DNA: TGTGCCACCAGCAGAGAGAGACAGGGGTGGAACAATGAGCAGTTCTTC.

The chain recombines TRBV28 with TRBJ1-2; D uncertain. The V end lost 4 bases, the J end lost 6 bases, and 6 bases lay between the germline ends. Germline values: CDR1 MDHEN, CDR2 SYDVKM. The CDR3 has 11 amino acids. The CDR3 DNA sequence: TGTGCCAGCAGTTCCCTCGATGGCTACACCTTC. It translates to CASSSLDGYTF.

This rearrangement joins TRBV10-3 to TRBJ2-3; 13 bases agree with TRBD2. The CDR3 is made up of 14 amino acids. The V gene's germline CDR1 is ENHRY and CDR2 SYGVKD. Trimming took 8 bases from V and 6 from J; bases not matched to a gene: 5. Written as DNA, the CDR3 is TGTGCCATCGGGACTAGCGGGGTTTGGGATACGCAGTATTTT. It codes for CAIGTSGVWDTQYF.

The rearrangement uses TRBV10-2 and TRBJ1-1; possible D gene TRBD1, 5 bases. The V and J ends lost 8 bases and 4 bases respectively, with 17 bases between them. The CDR3 is made up of 14 amino acids. In germline, CDR1 is WSHSY, CDR2 SAAADI. CDR3 region: CASHLGGGVTEAFF. The CDR3 region has the DNA TGCGCCAGCCATCTGGGCGGGGGGGTCACTGAAGCTTTCTTT.

This chain links TRBV25-1 with TRBJ1-3, with TRBD1 as a possible D gene (5 bases). The V end lost 1 base, the J end lost 1 base, and 5 bases lay between the germline ends. This CDR3 has 14 amino acids. In germline, CDR1 is MGHDK, CDR2 SYGVNS. The CDR3 region is CASSESGSGNTIYF. The DNA of the CDR3 is TGTGCCAGCAGTGAATCAGGGTCTGGAAACACCATATATTTT.

V is TRBV15 and J is TRBJ2-7, with TRBD2 matching 7 bases. Germline trimming cut 5 bases from V and 2 bases from J; bases unmatched to any gene: 3. CDR3 length: 13 amino acids. Germline loops: CDR1 LNHNV, CDR2 YYDKDF (reference sequence). DNA for the CDR3: TGTGCCACCAGCGGCGGACTAGCCTACGAGCAGTACTTC. Its protein is CATSGGLAYEQYF. The full variable domain, its missing parts supplied by reference TRBV15 and TRBJ2-7, is DAMVIQNPRYQVTQFGKPVTLSCSQTLNHNVMYWYQQKSSQAPKLLFHYYDKDFNNEADTPDNFQSRRPNTSFCFLDIRSPGLGDTAMYLCATSGGLAYEQYFGPGTRLTVT.

The genes are TRBV18 and TRBJ1-6; no definite D call. CDR3 length: 13 residues. V was shortened by 6 bases and J by 13 bases, with 16 bases between the two germline ends. Germline V gene lookup returns CDR1 KGHSH and CDR2 LQKENI. The CDR3 loop is CASSLDRTGPLHF. Written as DNA, the CDR3 is TGTGCCAGCTCCCTAGACCGGACGGGGCCCCTCCACTTT. The complete variable domain, with remaining parts taken from reference TRBV18 and TRBJ1-6, reads NAGVMQNPRHLVRRRGQEARLRCSPMKGHSHVYWYRQLPEEGLKFMVYLQKENIIDESGMPKERFSAEFPKEGPSILRIQQVVRGDSAAYFCASSLDRTGPLHFGNGTRLTVT.

This chain links TRBV10-3 with TRBJ1-2; TRBD1 aligns across 8 bases. This CDR3 contains 14 residues. Germline V gene sequence: CDR1 ENHRY, CDR2 SYGVKD. V lost 5 bases and J lost 5; bases outside the gene matches: 7. CDR3 DNA: TGTGCCATCAGTCCTGACAGGGGAAATTATGGCTACACCTTC. This encodes CAISPDRGNYGYTF.

V usage is TRBV9 and J usage is TRBJ1-3; 7 nucleotides agree with TRBD1. Germline V gene lookup returns CDR1 SGDLS and CDR2 YYNGEE. V gave up 2 bases and J gave up 3 bases; unmatched junction bases: 2. The CDR3 length is 14 residues. The DNA for the CDR3 is TGTGCCAGCAGCGTGACAGGGTTTGGAAACACCATATATTTT. It codes for CASSVTGFGNTIYF.

This clone was found once. V is TRBV18 and J is TRBJ1-2; TRBD1 matches at 9 bases. V lost 2 bases and J lost 2; bases outside the gene matches: 3. CDR3 size: 15 residues. From germline, CDR1 is KGHSH and CDR2 LQKENI. The CDR3 DNA reads as TGTGCCAGCTCACCAGGGGGACAGGGCAACTATGGCTACACCTTC. Protein: CASSPGGQGNYGYTF.

The chain joins TRBV6-5 to TRBJ1-6; D might be TRBD1 (5 bases). The CDR3 has 14 residues. Trimming took off 6 bases at V and 6 bases at J, with 12 bases between the two ends. The germline gives CDR1 MNHEY, CDR2 SVGAGI. The CDR3 DNA follows: TGTGCCAGCAGCCCCCGGACATTTAATTCACCCCTCCACTTT. It translates to CASSPRTFNSPLHF.

The V gene is TRBV7-2, the J gene TRBJ2-3; no reliable D call. The germline V gene encodes CDR1 SGHTA and CDR2 FQGNSA. The CDR3 consists of 13 residues. V dropped 1 base and J dropped 10 bases, with 12 bases sitting between them. The CDR3 region is CASSLGAYSPQYF. The CDR3, as DNA: TGTGCCAGCAGCTTAGGGGCCTATTCCCCGCAGTATTTT.

The chain joins TRBV6-6 to TRBJ2-2; TRBD1 matches at 8 bases. CDR1 is MNHNY, CDR2 SVGAGI, per germline (reference sequence). The CDR3 is 15 residues long. With 6 bases clipped from V and 6 bases from J, the junction kept 9 bases outside the gene matches. This chain's CDR3 is CASSPGQEIPGELFF. Written as DNA, the CDR3 is TGTGCCAGCAGCCCGGGACAGGAAATTCCCGGGGAGCTGTTTTTT.

The chain carries TRBV19 and TRBJ1-5; 8 positions match TRBD1. Germline V gene sequence: CDR1 LNHDA, CDR2 SQIVND (reference sequence). J lost 6 bases, V lost 5 bases, and 6 bases had no gene match. The length of the CDR3 is 14 residues. As DNA, the CDR3 is TGTGCCAGTAGTTCGACAGGGGTGGGTCAGCCCCAGCATTTT. Translating it yields CASSSTGVGQPQHF.

This chain joins TRBV4-3 and TRBJ2-7; 9 nucleotides line up with TRBD1. Germline assignment: CDR1 LGHNA and CDR2 YSLEER. J was trimmed by 1 base and V by 0 bases; bases with no gene match: 1. There are 15 residues in the CDR3. The CDR3 coding sequence is TGCGCCAGCAGCCAAGAAGGGACAGGGTCCTACGAGCAGTACTTC. This translates into CASSQEGTGSYEQYF.

This chain connects TRBV29-1 to TRBJ2-5, with a tentative D call TRBD2 (7 bases). CDR1 SQVTM and CDR2 ANQGSEA come from the germline V gene. The CDR3 runs to 12 residues. V gave up 4 bases and J gave up 5 bases, with 11 bases separating them. Here the CDR3 reads CSVVRGQETQYF. The CDR3 DNA follows: TGCAGCGTTGTGCGGGGGCAGGAGACCCAGTACTTC.

This chain links TRBV5-4 with TRBJ2-7, with 8 bases that match TRBD1. The CDR3 is 16 amino acids. V lost 3 bases and J lost 2; bases outside the gene matches: 10. Germline loops: CDR1 SGHNT, CDR2 YYREEE (reference sequence). CDR3 region: CASSSKQGVTPYEQYF. In nucleotides, the CDR3 is TGTGCCAGCAGCTCGAAACAGGGGGTTACCCCCTACGAGCAGTACTTC.

The rearrangement links TRBV28 to TRBJ1-1; 7 bases match TRBD1. The germline V gene has CDR1 MDHEN and CDR2 SYDVKM. J was trimmed by 1 base and V by 8 bases; bases with no gene match: 4. The CDR3 is 13 amino acids. The CDR3 loop is CASLGTANTEAFF. The CDR3 region has the DNA TGTGCCAGCCTCGGGACAGCGAACACTGAAGCTTTCTTT.

The count of this clone is one. The chain has TRBV2 and TRBJ2-3; TRBD2 matches 9 bases. V lost 5 bases and J lost 5; bases outside the gene matches: 8. From germline, CDR1 is SNHLY and CDR2 FYNNEI. The length of the CDR3 is 15 residues. CDR3 amino acids: CASSSAGGVVDTQYF. In DNA, the CDR3 is TGTGCCAGCAGTTCGGCGGGGGGGGTTGTAGATACGCAGTATTTT.

The chain combines TRBV4-2 with TRBJ1-4; the D gene is possibly TRBD1 (6 bases). V was trimmed by 0 bases and J by 8 bases, leaving 16 bases between them. The CDR3 loop spans 16 amino acids. CDR1 is LGHNA, CDR2 YNFKEQ, per germline. CDR3 region: CASSQDRGRGNEKLFF. CDR3 sequence (DNA): TGTGCCAGCAGCCAAGATCGGGGCAGGGGAAACGAAAAACTGTTTTTT.

The chain couples TRBV3-1 (or the pseudogene TRBV3-2) to TRBJ2-4; a weak D match, TRBD1 (6 bases). This CDR3 is 15 amino acids long. Trimming cost V 6 bases and J 4 bases, with 16 bases left between them. Germline V gene lookup returns CDR1 LGHDT and CDR2 YNNKEL (reference sequence). The CDR3 is CASSPGSGVKNIQYF. The DNA of the CDR3 is TGTGCCAGCAGTCCCGGTTCAGGGGTGAAAAACATTCAGTACTTC.

This rearrangement joins TRBV28 to TRBJ1-6; D unresolved. The V end lost 4 bases, the J end lost 7 bases, and 14 bases lay between the germline ends. The germline V gene has CDR1 MDHEN and CDR2 SYDVKM. This CDR3 is built from 15 residues. CDR3 DNA: TGTGCCAGCAGTTCCGCGGGTTTGGGGAATTCACCCCTCCACTTT. As protein: CASSSAGLGNSPLHF. Full variable domain (remainder filled in from reference TRBV28 and TRBJ1-6): DVKVTQSSRYLVKRTGEKVFLECVQDMDHENMFWYRQDPGLGLRLIYFSYDVKMKEKGDIPEGYSVSREKKERFSLILESASTNQTSMYLCASSSAGLGNSPLHFGNGTRLTVT.

J is TRBJ2-3 and V is TRBV7-2; 7 nucleotides line up with TRBD2. This CDR3 region has 14 residues. V dropped 4 bases and J dropped 1; count of bases not matched to a gene: 2. Germline lookup yields CDR1 SGHTA and CDR2 FQGNSA. CDR3: CASSSGLRTDTQYF. The CDR3 DNA reads TGTGCCAGCAGCTCGGGACTACGCACAGATACGCAGTATTTT.

The chain employs TRBV15 and TRBJ2-5; 9 positions agree with TRBD2. With 2 bases clipped from V and 4 bases from J, the junction kept 11 bases outside the gene matches. Germline CDR1 is LNHNV and CDR2 is YYDKDF (reference sequence). The CDR3 totals 17 residues. The CDR3 sequence: CATSRQPGLALGETQYF. CDR3 sequence (DNA): TGTGCCACCAGCAGACAACCGGGACTAGCATTAGGAGAGACCCAGTACTTC.